These 5 T cell receptor beta chains were all obtained from the same sample, sequenced in a study of cytomegalovirus exposure and HLA in healthy donors. In the PCR, 60 Vbeta and 13 Jbeta primers were used. Using immunoSEQ multiplex PCR, the repertoire was profiled, and TCRdb retains in-frame clones only, with some absent. The data show 210,000 or so clones, around 79% seen once. The material sequenced was PBMCs. These TCRs come from a man younger than 35 in good health and CMV-seronegative.

This clone was found once. This chain links TRBV27 with TRBJ2-7; D might be TRBD1 (6 bases). Germline assignment: CDR1 MNHEY and CDR2 SMNVEV (reference sequence). The germline V and J ends were trimmed by 5 bases and 2 bases, with 13 bases remaining between them. CDR3 size: 14 residues. The CDR3 DNA sequence: TGTGCCAGCAGTGGGACACAGATTCCCTACGAGCAGTACTTC. It translates to CASSGTQIPYEQYF.

CDR3 nucleotides: TGCGCCAGCAGCTTAAGGACAGCAGGCGACACTGAAGCTTTCTTT. It codes for CASSLRTAGDTEAFF. The J gene is TRBJ1-1, the V gene TRBV5-1, with D tentatively TRBD1 (6 bases). This CDR3 region has 15 residues. The germline V gene has CDR1 SGHRS and CDR2 YFSETQ. V was pared by 2 bases and J by 3 bases, with 14 bases between.

This chain connects TRBV6-5 to TRBJ2-7; a possible D gene is TRBD1 (5 bases). CDR1 is MNHEY and CDR2 is SVGAGI in the germline V gene. The CDR3 has 12 amino acids. Trimming stripped 5 bases from V and 6 bases from J, with 11 bases between. DNA of the CDR3: TGTGCCAGCAGTCGTCAGGGTCTCGAGCAGTACTTC. It encodes CASSRQGLEQYF.

The chain recombines TRBV11-3 with TRBJ2-7; no clear D gene. Germline lookup yields CDR1 SGHNT and CDR2 YENEEA. The V end lost 8 bases, the J end lost 0 bases, and 14 bases lay between the germline ends. The CDR3 covers 14 residues. CDR3 sequence (DNA): TGTGCCAGCGCCCCGGGTGAAAACTCCTACGAGCAGTACTTC. Translating it yields CASAPGENSYEQYF.

The genes are TRBV6-1 and TRBJ1-1, with TRBD1 matching over 7 bases. Trimming at V came to 4 bases and at J to 4 bases, leaving 3 bases not matched to a gene. This CDR3 is 13 amino acids long. The germline V gene encodes CDR1 MNHNS and CDR2 SASEGT. The CDR3, as DNA: TGTGCCAGCAGTGCCACAGGGGTCACTGAAGCTTTCTTT. Protein sequence: CASSATGVTEAFF.